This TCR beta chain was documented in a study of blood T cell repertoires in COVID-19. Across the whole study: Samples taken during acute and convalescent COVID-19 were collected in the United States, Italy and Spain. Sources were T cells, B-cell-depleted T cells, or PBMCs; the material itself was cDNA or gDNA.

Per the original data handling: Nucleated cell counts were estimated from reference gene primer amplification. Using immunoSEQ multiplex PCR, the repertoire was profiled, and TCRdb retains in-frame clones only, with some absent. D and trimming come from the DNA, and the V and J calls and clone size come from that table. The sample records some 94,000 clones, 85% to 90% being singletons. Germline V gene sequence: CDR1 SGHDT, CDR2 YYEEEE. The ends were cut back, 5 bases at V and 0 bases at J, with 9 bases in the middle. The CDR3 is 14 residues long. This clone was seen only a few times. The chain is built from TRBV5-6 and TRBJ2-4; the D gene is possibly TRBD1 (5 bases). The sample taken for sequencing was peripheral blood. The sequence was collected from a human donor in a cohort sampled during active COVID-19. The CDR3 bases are TGTGCCAGCAGTCGACAGTTAGCCAAAAACATTCAGTACTTC. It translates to CASSRQLAKNIQYF.